This T cell receptor beta chain was identified in a study of blood T cells in healthy people across ages. Germline values: CDR1 SQVTM, CDR2 ANQGSEA. V shed 0 bases and J shed 2 bases, with 11 bases lying between them. CDR3 size: 14 residues. There were healthy Caucasian individuals from Russia, aged roughly 6 to 90, serving as donors. Study findings and constraints: Donors of long life had a larger count of naive CD4+ cells and greater diversity than aged donors.

It was with a sample-barcoded 5' primer and a J-beta primer mix that a second PCR of about 6 to 11 cycles was run. TCRdb passed the 5' RACE reads through MiXCR, listing each CDR3 protein once. The data contain 650,000 to 800,000 distinct CDR3 sequences, over 40% of them seen just once; the ten biggest clones take up 13%. Turning to this clonotype: What it binds is not known.

Input material: blood. The sequence came from a woman of 80 years or more in good health. The chain combines TRBV29-1 with TRBJ2-7; D is undetermined. CDR3 coding DNA: TGCAGCGTTGAAGATCCGACAACCACCTACGAGCAGTACTTC. The encoded protein is CSVEDPTTTYEQYF.